These T cell receptor beta chains were read from a single sample in a study of T-cell reconstitution after alpha-beta-depleted transplantation in children. In TCRdb, the PCR reads were re-called with MiXCR into one record per CDR3 protein. The sample includes hundreds of thousands of distinct CDR3 sequences, about 12% seen only once; the top ten take 2% to 3%. Sequencing used PBMCs from the stem cell graft donor, obtained from the stem cell graft. The receptors were gathered from a human donor who donated a stem cell graft to a child with acute lymphoblastic leukemia. The CDR3 runs from the conserved cysteine through the conserved F or W. The D gene is left open where the match is weak. Rows give clone size only sometimes, using once, few, many, or a class for an expanded clone.

abundance	v_gene	j_gene	d_gene	CDR3nt	CDR3aa
few	TRBV3-1	TRBJ2-1	.	TGTGCCACCACCGACGGACCATGGGCGAACAATGAGCAGTTCTTC	CATTDGPWANNEQFF
few	TRBV5-6	TRBJ2-1	.	TGTGCCAGCAGCTTGATTCTTAGGGGCTCCTACAATGAGCAGTTCTTC	CASSLILRGSYNEQFF
.	TRBV30	TRBJ2-7	.	TGTGCCTGGAGTCATCAGGGGTTGGAGCAGTACTTC	CAWSHQGLEQYF
many	TRBV25-1	TRBJ1-2	.	TGTGCCAGCACCAAGGGTGAGAGCTATGGCTACACCTTC	CASTKGESYGYTF
many	TRBV6-5	TRBJ2-1	.	TGTGCCAGCAGTTACTCCCAGGTGTACAGGGAGCAGTTCTTC	CASSYSQVYREQFF
once	TRBV29-1	TRBJ2-2	.	TGCAGCGTTGGCACCGGGGAGCTGTATTTT	CSVGTGELYF
few	TRBV3-1	TRBJ1-4	.	TGTGCCAGCACCGATGACAAGGGGGGCCCGGCAACTAATGAAAAACTGTTTTTT	CASTDDKGGPATNEKLFF
.	TRBV6-9	TRBJ2-1	TRBD2	TGTGCCAGCAGGACTAGCGGGAGTTCACCCTACAATGAGCAGTTCTTC	CASRTSGSSPYNEQFF
many	TRBV6-5	TRBJ1-5	.	TGTGCCAGCCTACACGGATACAGCAATCAGCCCCAGCATTTT	CASLHGYSNQPQHF
many	TRBV11-1	TRBJ2-1	TRBD1	TGTGCCAGCAGCTTACACAGGGGGGACTACAATGAGCAGTTCTTC	CASSLHRGDYNEQFF
few	TRBV12-3/TRBV12-4	TRBJ1-5	.	TGTGCCAGCAGTTTTAGGGAGAATCAGCCCCAGCATTTT	CASSFRENQPQHF
.	TRBV6-4	TRBJ1-1	.	TGTGCCAGCAGTGGCGGGACACCAACTGAAGCTTTCTTT	CASSGGTPTEAFF
many	TRBV5-1	TRBJ2-5	TRBD1	TGCGCCAGCTCTACGACAGGGGGCCAAGAGACCCAGTACTTC	CASSTTGGQETQYF
many	TRBV20-1	TRBJ2-1	TRBD1	TGCAGTGCTAGAGGGGACAGGGGGCAGGATGAGCAGTTCTTC	CSARGDRGQDEQFF
few	TRBV6-1	TRBJ2-3	.	TGTGCCAGCAACCTAAACAGGGCAGATACGCAGTATTTT	CASNLNRADTQYF
many	TRBV20-1	TRBJ2-3	TRBD1	TGCAGTGCGACACCGGGACAGGGTGGGACAGATACGCAGTATTTT	CSATPGQGGTDTQYF
many	TRBV29-1	TRBJ2-1	TRBD2	TGCAGCGTTGAAGATCCTTGGTCTAGCGGGATCCAAGATGAGCAGTTCTTC	CSVEDPWSSGIQDEQFF
.	TRBV20-1	TRBJ2-1	TRBD2	TGCAGTGCAAGAGGGGCTAGCGGGAGACCCCGCTACAATGAGCAGTTCTTC	CSARGASGRPRYNEQFF
many	TRBV29-1	TRBJ2-3	TRBD2	TGCAGCGTTGAGGCTAGCGGAAACACAGATACGCAGTATTTT	CSVEASGNTDTQYF
many	TRBV10-3	TRBJ2-7	.	TGTGCCATCCGAACAGTCCTCTACGAGCAGTACTTC	CAIRTVLYEQYF
many	TRBV10-3	TRBJ2-7	.	TGTGCCATCGCCCCCCGGGAACAGGGCTACGAGCAGTACTTC	CAIAPREQGYEQYF
many	TRBV7-2	TRBJ1-5	TRBD1	TGTGCCAGCAGCTTTCCTACAGGGGAAGTGGTGCAGCCCCAGCATTTT	CASSFPTGEVVQPQHF
many	TRBV13	TRBJ2-7	.	TGTGCCAGCAGCCAACAGGGTCGCTACGAGCAGTACTTC	CASSQQGRYEQYF
few	TRBV7-2	TRBJ2-4	TRBD2	TGTGCCAGCAGCTTAGTCGGCGGGAGGGCCGGAATTCAGTACTTC	CASSLVGGRAGIQYF
many	TRBV5-6	TRBJ2-5	.	TGTGCCAGCAGCACTATCAAGACCTTAACTGGGGAGACCCAGTACTTC	CASSTIKTLTGETQYF
.	TRBV24-1	TRBJ1-5	TRBD1	TGTGCCACCAGTGATTCGGGGACAGGGGGGGGGAGCAATCAGCCCCAGCATTTT	CATSDSGTGGGSNQPQHF
many	TRBV28	TRBJ2-7	TRBD2	TGTGCCAGCAGTTTTCTAGCGGGAGTATCCTACGAGCAGTACTTC	CASSFLAGVSYEQYF
.	TRBV20-1	TRBJ2-7	.	TGCAGTGCTCCCCGCATACCGGGGAGAAGCTCCTACGAGCAGTACTTC	CSAPRIPGRSSYEQYF
few	TRBV29-1	TRBJ2-6	.	TGCAGCGTATATCATAGGGAGCCTGGGGCCAACGGCCTGACTTTC	CSVYHREPGANGLTF
many	TRBV28	TRBJ2-1	TRBD2	TGTGCCAGCAGTCCTAGCGGGAGGGATAATGGGCAGTTCTTC	CASSPSGRDNGQFF
many	TRBV5-1	TRBJ2-2	.	TGCGCCAGCACCCCGGGATCACGCACCGGGGAGCTGTTTTTT	CASTPGSRTGELFF
many	TRBV12-3/TRBV12-4	TRBJ1-1	.	TGTGCCAGCCAGGGGAATAGGATGAACACTGAAGCTTTCTTT	CASQGNRMNTEAFF
few	TRBV6-1	TRBJ2-1	TRBD2	TGTGCCAGCAGTCCGGCTAGCGGGCCCATTTACAATGAGCAGTTCTTC	CASSPASGPIYNEQFF
many	TRBV24-1	TRBJ1-2	TRBD1	TGTGCCACCAGTGACAACGGACAGGTCGACGGCTACACCTTC	CATSDNGQVDGYTF
.	TRBV7-9	TRBJ2-5	TRBD2	TGTGCCAGCAGCGGCGGGGGATGGGCCCAGTACTTC	CASSGGGWAQYF
many	TRBV5-1	TRBJ2-1	TRBD1	TGCGCCAGCAGCTTTACAGGGGGGCGTGAGCAGTTCTTC	CASSFTGGREQFF
many	TRBV28	TRBJ1-2	TRBD1	TGTGCCAGCAGCTATACGGGACAGGGGGCAGCGGGCTACACCTTC	CASSYTGQGAAGYTF
few	TRBV19	TRBJ1-1	.	TGTGCCAGTAGTATGAGACGCAGGGGAGTGAACACTGAAGCTTTCTTT	CASSMRRRGVNTEAFF
.	TRBV14	TRBJ2-1	.	TGTGCCAGCAGCCAATGGGGCTACAATGAGCAGTTCTTC	CASSQWGYNEQFF
many	TRBV9	TRBJ1-5	TRBD1	TGTGCCAGCAGCGCTGGAGACAGGGACAATCAGCCCCAGCATTTT	CASSAGDRDNQPQHF
many	TRBV5-6	TRBJ1-5	.	TGTGCCAGCAGCTCCGTGAGAGGGGATCAGCCCCAGCATTTT	CASSSVRGDQPQHF
.	TRBV29-1	TRBJ1-2	.	TGCAGCGTTCTCCCGACACCGCAGGTTATCTATGGCTACACCTTC	CSVLPTPQVIYGYTF
many	TRBV6-1	TRBJ2-7	.	TGTGCCAGCAGTGAACCAGGACAGCCTTCCTACGAGCAGTACTTC	CASSEPGQPSYEQYF
many	TRBV13	TRBJ2-5	TRBD1	TGTGCCAGCAGCCCGGGACAGGGTCGTTGGGAGACCCAGTACTTC	CASSPGQGRWETQYF
.	TRBV12-3/TRBV12-4	TRBJ2-1	.	TGTGCCAGCAGCCCGTTCGGTAATAGCTACAATGAGCAGTTCTTC	CASSPFGNSYNEQFF
many	TRBV6-5	TRBJ2-2	TRBD1	TGTGCCAGCAGTTACTCGACAGGGGGTACCGGGGAGCTGTTTTTT	CASSYSTGGTGELFF
few	TRBV6-5	TRBJ2-1	TRBD2	TGTGCCAGCAGTTACGGACTAGAACCCTACAATGAGCAGTTCTTC	CASSYGLEPYNEQFF
many	TRBV20-1	TRBJ1-5	TRBD1	TGCAGTGCTAGAGGGTGGACAGGGAATGATCAGCCCCAGCATTTT	CSARGWTGNDQPQHF
many	TRBV10-3	TRBJ1-5	.	TGTGCCATCAGTGAGTCGGGACAGCCCCAGCATTTT	CAISESGQPQHF
many	TRBV4-1	TRBJ1-1	.	TGCGCCAGCAGCCAAATCACGGGGGCCATGAACACTGAAGCTTTCTTT	CASSQITGAMNTEAFF
.	TRBV6-5	TRBJ2-5	TRBD2	TGTGCCAGCAGTTACTCGAAACTAGCGGGGGACCAAGAGACCCAGTACTTC	CASSYSKLAGDQETQYF
many	TRBV10-3	TRBJ1-2	.	TGTGCCATCAGTGAGTCGGCGGGACACACCTTC	CAISESAGHTF
few	TRBV6-1	TRBJ2-1	TRBD1	TGTGCCAGCACCCCCTCTTCTCCAAGGACAGGAAAGGCCTATGAGCAGTTCTTC	CASTPSSPRTGKAYEQFF